Listed below are T cell receptor beta chains from one sample, sequenced in a study of tumor-infiltrating lymphocytes in primary liver carcinoma. TCRdb reprocessed the multiplex PCR reads via MiXCR and lists one record per CDR3 protein. The table shows about 48,000 distinct CDR3 sequences, with 70% to 80% occurring only once. Sequenced material: liver tumor tissue from sampling region 3. These receptors came from a man aged 35-49 years with primary liver carcinoma and hepatitis B virus infection. Both conserved end residues are part of each CDR3. Fields, in order: V gene, clone size, J gene, CDR3 protein. The size field is filled for only some rows; it gives once, few, many or a size class.

>TRBV6-5|-|TRBJ1-2
CASSIGSLANYGYTF
>TRBV7-9|-|TRBJ2-7
CVSSIGTSSGQYF
>TRBV10-2|-|TRBJ2-1
CASIGPSQKCYNEQFF
>TRBV5-1|many|TRBJ2-7
CASSLGPLAYEQYF
>TRBV19|few|TRBJ2-1
CASSKRLADYYNEQFF
>TRBV28|many|TRBJ2-7
CASSLNLAGGSSYEQYF
>TRBV12-3/TRBV12-4|-|TRBJ2-7
CASTHGDREFIGRQMGHEQYF
>TRBV12-3/TRBV12-4|-|TRBJ2-1
CASSLPTLEQSF
>TRBV5-1|once|TRBJ2-2
CASSLMFGGTVSTGELFF
>TRBV12-3/TRBV12-4|-|TRBJ1-4
CANTLGGEKLFF
>TRBV16|many|TRBJ2-3
CASSHTSTDTQYF
>TRBV6-1|-|TRBJ1-5
CANSRWGGQPQHF
>TRBV11-2|-|TRBJ2-1
CASTLDIGLAMGKQFF
>TRBV4-1|once|TRBJ2-2
CASSSGTHTWELFF
>TRBV11-2|-|TRBJ2-7
CASNLGRGQSYEQCF
>TRBV29-1|-|TRBJ2-7
CSVDLGPQGSSYEQYF
>TRBV4-2|-|TRBJ2-4
CATSQEGAGKGIGNIQHF
>TRBV30|-|TRBJ2-1
CAWTREFPYKERFF
>TRBV6-5|-|TRBJ2-7
CASSRDAISYEQYF
>TRBV11-2|-|TRBJ2-1
CASRSRPSGRIYEHSF
>TRBV5-5|-|TRBJ2-1
CARSLGAYNEEFF
>TRBV12-3/TRBV12-4|-|TRBJ2-7
CTSSALGRTLEEQYF
>TRBV10-3|-|TRBJ1-2
CAIGESGHRSATNYGYTF
>TRBV2|-|TRBJ2-1
CASNGGETYNEQFF